The next 4 T cell receptor beta chains were all read from a single sample in a study of blood T cell repertoires in COVID-19. The method was immunoSEQ multiplex PCR; TCRdb's version includes in-frame clones alone and lacks a portion of them. The sample carries over 30,000 clones, about 80% recorded once. What was sequenced was peripheral blood. The source of these receptors is a man older than 75 with active or convalescent COVID-19.

A single count supports this clone. The rearrangement uses TRBV2 and TRBJ2-3, with 9 bases identical to TRBD1. The CDR3 loop spans 15 amino acids. The V gene's germline CDR1 is SNHLY and CDR2 FYNNEI. After removal of 4 bases from V and 4 bases from J, the junction contained 6 bases not matched to a gene. The CDR3: CASSGPTGGSDTQYF. CDR3 bases: TGTGCCAGCAGTGGTCCGACAGGGGGGTCAGATACGCAGTATTTT. Full variable domain (outside the CDR3, taken from reference TRBV2 and TRBJ2-3): EPEVTQTPSHQVTQMGQEVILRCVPISNHLYFYWYRQILGQKVEFLVSFYNNEISEKSEIFDDQFSVERPDGSNFTLKIRSTKLEDSAMYFCASSGPTGGSDTQYFGPGTRLTVL.

V gene TRBV30 combines with J gene TRBJ2-7; D is unclear. CDR3 length equals 11 residues. Per germline, CDR1 GTSNPN and CDR2 SVGIG (reference sequence). Trimming left V 7 bases short and J 4 bases short, with 11 bases between. The CDR3 here is CAFSLTYEQYF. For the CDR3, the DNA is TGTGCCTTTTCATTAACTTACGAGCAGTACTTC.

This clone is a singleton in its sample. The chain couples TRBV19 to TRBJ2-7, with 8 bases matching TRBD1. V lost 3 bases to trimming and J lost 2 bases; unmatched junction nucleotides: 15. This CDR3 region has 18 residues. The germline V gene encodes CDR1 LNHDA and CDR2 SQIVND (reference sequence). The CDR3 spells CASSMGSPGQGPPYEQYF. The CDR3 DNA follows: TGTGCCAGTAGTATGGGGTCCCCCGGACAGGGACCTCCCTACGAGCAGTACTTC.

This sequence joins TRBV28 and TRBJ2-1; D gene uncertain. CDR3 length equals 15 residues. V was pared by 3 bases and J by 4 bases, with 13 bases between. CDR1 and CDR2 (germline): MDHEN, SYDVKM. CDR3 in amino acids: CASSFAGITYNEQFF. CDR3 sequence (DNA): TGTGCCAGCAGTTTCGCAGGTATCACTTACAATGAGCAGTTCTTC.